Following are 17 T cell receptor beta chains from one sample sequenced in a study of shared clonotypes between healthy human individuals. The naive CD8 population came from CD45RO-negative cells selected for CCR7, without terminally differentiated effector memory CD45RA+ cells. Some clones are missing from TCRdb's copy, which holds only in-frame ones; the method was immunoSEQ multiplex PCR. This sample has about 1.9 million clones, with around 93% found just once. Sequencing was done on a sample of naive CD8+ T cells from PBMCs. These receptors all stem from a man aged 18 to 30 in good health. Some clones in this sample may be carry-over from other donors' samples.

The chain carries TRBV20-1 and TRBJ2-7; D may be TRBD1 (5 bases). The CDR3 consists of 11 residues. The V gene lost 3 bases and the J gene lost 5 bases, with 8 bases spanning the gap. Germline-derived CDR1 and CDR2 are DFQATT and SNEGSKA (reference sequence). The CDR3 loop is CSARAGHEQYF. Here the CDR3 DNA reads TGCAGTGCTAGGGCAGGGCACGAGCAGTACTTC.

V gene TRBV19 combines with J gene TRBJ2-7; the D is unclear. Germline V gene sequence: CDR1 LNHDA, CDR2 SQIVND (reference sequence). Deletions cut 8 bases from V and 0 bases from J, with 11 bases between. The CDR3 has 13 amino acids. CDR3 DNA: TGTGCCAGTGGAGACACGAGCTCCTACGAGCAGTACTTC. This encodes CASGDTSSYEQYF.

The rearrangement links TRBV28 to TRBJ1-6; D remains ambiguous. The CDR3 runs 18 residues. The V end was cut by 5 bases, the J end by 0 bases, with 17 bases between. Germline values: CDR1 MDHEN, CDR2 SYDVKM. The chain's CDR3 is CASSSPPRASSYNSPLHF. CDR3 DNA sequence: TGTGCCAGCAGTAGTCCGCCTAGGGCCAGCTCCTATAATTCACCCCTCCACTTT.

The genes are TRBV7-2 and TRBJ2-7; D unclear. Germline assignment: CDR1 SGHTA and CDR2 FQGNSA. Trimming pared 5 bases from V and 6 bases from J, leaving 11 bases between. This CDR3 region has 12 residues. The CDR3 region is CASSHRPGEQYF. DNA for the CDR3: TGTGCCAGCAGCCACCGGCCCGGCGAGCAGTACTTC.

The genes are TRBV27 and TRBJ2-2; D gene ambiguous. The germline gives CDR1 MNHEY, CDR2 SMNVEV (reference sequence). V was trimmed by 2 bases and J by 5 bases, leaving 6 bases between them. This CDR3 is built from 13 residues. CDR3 loop: CASSLPLTGELFF. The CDR3, as DNA: TGTGCCAGCAGTTTACCTCTTACCGGGGAGCTGTTTTTT.

This clone has more than one count but fewer than ten. The rearrangement joins TRBV4-2 to TRBJ1-1; the D gene is possibly TRBD1 (5 bases). The CDR3 extends over 15 amino acids. The germline CDR1 and CDR2 sequences are LGHNA and YNFKEQ. Trimming shortened V by 3 bases and J by 4 bases, and 15 bases separated the two germline ends. CDR3 loop: CASSQSRTSLTEAFF. As DNA, the CDR3 is TGTGCCAGCAGCCAGAGCCGGACAAGTCTCACTGAAGCTTTCTTT.

The chain uses TRBV9 and TRBJ2-7; 8 bases match TRBD2. V lost 2 bases to trimming and J lost 2 bases; unmatched junction nucleotides: 6. There are 15 residues in the CDR3. Looked up from germline, CDR1 is SGDLS and CDR2 is YYNGEE. In DNA, the CDR3 is TGTGCCAGCAGCGTTGAGGGCGGGAGGACCTACGAGCAGTACTTC. Its protein product is CASSVEGGRTYEQYF.

The chain joins TRBV28 to TRBJ2-2; D assignment may be TRBD1 or TRBD2 (6 bases each). The CDR3 is 15 residues long. V was cut by 11 bases and J by 2 bases, with 18 bases left in between. The germline CDR1 and CDR2 sequences are MDHEN and SYDVKM. In DNA form, the CDR3 reads TGTGCCGGAAGGGGGGTACAGCAAAACACCGGGGAGCTGTTTTTT. Its translation: CAGRGVQQNTGELFF.

In DNA form, the CDR3 reads TGTGCCAGCAGCTTCAGACAGGGGGCCTTCGATTACACAGATACGCAGTATTTT. As protein: CASSFRQGAFDYTDTQYF. The chain uses TRBV7-9 and TRBJ2-3; 10 nucleotides line up with TRBD1. Germline V gene lookup returns CDR1 SEHNR and CDR2 FQNEAQ (reference sequence). CDR3 length: 18 residues. The V gene end was trimmed by 3 bases and the J gene end by 2 bases; junction bases not matched to a gene: 11.

The V call is TRBV11-2, the J call TRBJ2-2; 11 bases match TRBD2. Per the germline V gene, CDR1 is SGHAT and CDR2 is FQNNGV. The CDR3 totals 17 residues. V trimming: 0 bases; J trimming: 6 bases; junction bases outside the gene matches: 6. DNA for the CDR3: TGTGCCAGCAGCTTAGATCGGGCTAGCGGGAGGTCCGGGGAGCTGTTTTTT. It encodes CASSLDRASGRSGELFF.

The chain joins TRBV11-1 to TRBJ2-1, with 10 bases matching TRBD2. The germline V gene has CDR1 SGHAT and CDR2 FQDESV (reference sequence). V lost 5 bases, J lost 4 bases, and 11 bases stayed unmatched. The CDR3 runs to 17 residues. The chain's CDR3 is CASSRAGTSGIYNEQFF. The CDR3 coding sequence is TGTGCCAGCAGCCGGGCGGGCACTAGCGGGATATACAATGAGCAGTTCTTC.

V and J are TRBV28 and TRBJ2-5; the match to TRBD2 covers 14 bases. Germline V lookup: CDR1 MDHEN, CDR2 SYDVKM. The V and J ends lost 4 bases and 5 bases, in that order; junction bases with no gene match: 9. This CDR3 contains 17 residues. Written as DNA, the CDR3 is TGTGCCAGCAGTTCCGGGACTAGCGGGAGTGTCGACGAGACCCAGTACTTC. It codes for CASSSGTSGSVDETQYF.

The V gene is TRBV9, the J gene TRBJ2-6; 8 nucleotides match TRBD1. Trimming removed 1 base from V and 0 bases from J; junction bases left unmatched: 12. Germline V gene data show CDR1 as SGDLS and CDR2 as YYNGEE. This CDR3 comprises 20 residues. CDR3 region: CASSVSFRGRGLSGANVLTF. The CDR3, as DNA: TGTGCCAGCAGCGTATCGTTCCGAGGCAGGGGGCTCTCTGGGGCCAACGTCCTGACTTTC.

This chain connects TRBV6-5 to TRBJ1-4; D is uncertain. This CDR3 has 13 residues. V lost 0 bases, J lost 12 bases, and 11 bases lay in between. Germline CDR1 and CDR2: MNHEY and SVGAGI. The CDR3 bases are TGTGCCAGCAGTTACTCGAGTGGCCAGGAACTGTTTTTT. It codes for CASSYSSGQELFF.

The chain is built from TRBV6-1 and TRBJ2-5; no clear D gene. From germline, CDR1 is MNHNS and CDR2 SASEGT. V lost 11 bases to trimming and J lost 2 bases, with 15 bases between them. The CDR3 is 13 amino acids. The CDR3 spells CAAGRPLQETQYF. Here the CDR3 DNA reads TGTGCCGCCGGCAGACCCCTTCAAGAGACCCAGTACTTC.

V is TRBV28 and J is TRBJ2-3; no definite D call. Germline V gene sequence: CDR1 MDHEN, CDR2 SYDVKM. V was shortened by 2 bases and J by 0 bases, with 21 bases between the two germline ends. The CDR3 totals 19 residues. CDR3 residues: CASSLLLGMSGSSTDTQYF. In nucleotides, the CDR3 is TGTGCCAGCAGTTTACTTCTGGGTATGTCAGGCTCTAGCACAGATACGCAGTATTTT.

The chain links TRBV19 to TRBJ1-5; D remains ambiguous. Between the trimmed V and J ends, which lost 0 bases and 0 bases, there was a span of 9 bases. Germline lookup yields CDR1 LNHDA and CDR2 SQIVND (reference sequence). The CDR3 consists of 16 residues. The CDR3 coding sequence is TGTGCCAGTAGTATAGACGGGCAGTATAGCAATCAGCCCCAGCATTTT. Its translation: CASSIDGQYSNQPQHF.